This entry describes one TCR beta chain. Its matching antigen is unknown. These data are taken from a study of graft-versus-host responses after intestinal transplantation. Broader study findings: In recipient marrow, GvH clones were found, and some appeared first in ileum or blood.

Per germline, CDR1 SGHAT and CDR2 FQDESV (reference sequence). This CDR3 is 13 amino acids long. With 3 bases removed from V and 0 bases from J, the gap between germline ends came to 3 bases. Here immunoSEQ multiplex PCR was the method, and the copy in TCRdb shows in-frame clones only, minus some. This sample has approximately 19,000 clones, with over 75% found just once. This clonotype was sampled from a human patient who received an intestinal transplant, so some T cells may come from the graft donor. The material was PBMCs, obtained 14 days after transplant. This chain uses TRBV11-1 with TRBJ2-1; unclear D gene. The CDR3 DNA reads TGTGCCAGCAGCTTTGTCTCCTACAATGAGCAGTTCTTC. It encodes CASSFVSYNEQFF.